This entry lists 32 T cell receptor beta chains sequenced from one sample in a study of beta chain features in type 1 diabetes. The whole isolated RNA underwent reverse transcription, so sequencing captured expressed TCRB transcripts. This table comes from immunoSEQ multiplex PCR, and its TCRdb copy is limited to in-frame clones, with some not included. The sample carries about 230,000 clones, 9% to 10% recorded once. The sample comprised naive CD4+ T cells from blood. These receptors were obtained from a woman aged 18-29 years in good health.

This clone was counted a few times. The rearrangement links TRBV30 to TRBJ1-2; the D is unclear. CDR1 and CDR2 from the germline V gene are GTSNPN and SVGIG (reference sequence). Trimming left V 5 bases short and J 4 bases short, with 14 bases between. The CDR3 spans 13 residues. Written as DNA, the CDR3 is TGTGCCTGGCGTCGGTGGGCAGGCTATGGCTACACCTTC. Its translation is CAWRRWAGYGYTF.

The chain uses TRBV4-2 and TRBJ1-1, with a possible D match to TRBD1 (5 bases). Trimming removed 5 bases from V and 4 bases from J, with 14 bases in between. There are 14 residues in the CDR3. CDR1 is LGHNA, CDR2 YNFKEQ, per germline. Here the CDR3 DNA reads TGTGCCAGCAGCTTCTCTGGGGGGGGCACTGAAGCTTTCTTT. It specifies CASSFSGGGTEAFF.

This clone was detected only a few times. The chain links TRBV25-1 to TRBJ1-5, with a possible D match to TRBD1 (6 bases). This CDR3 region has 14 residues. The germline V gene encodes CDR1 MGHDK and CDR2 SYGVNS. Trimming took off 8 bases at V and 3 bases at J, with 14 bases between the two ends. CDR3 nucleotides: TGTGCCAGCCTACCGGACAGCCCCAATCAGCCCCAGCATTTT. Amino acids: CASLPDSPNQPQHF. Combining the CDR3 with reference TRBV25-1 and TRBJ1-5 gives the whole variable domain EADIYQTPRYLVIGTGKKITLECSQTMGHDKMYWYQQDPGMELHLIHYSYGVNSTEKGDLSSESTVSRIRTEHFPLTLESARPSHTSQYLCASLPDSPNQPQHFGDGTRLSIL.

This clone has a handful of counts. The V gene is TRBV10-3, the J gene TRBJ1-2, with TRBD1 matching over 7 bases. Germline CDR1 and CDR2: ENHRY and SYGVKD. The V and J ends lost 10 bases and 0 bases, in that order; junction bases with no gene match: 11. This CDR3 region has 15 residues. CDR3 residues: CATRLQGTSNYGYTF. The CDR3 nucleotides are TGTGCCACCCGGTTACAGGGGACCTCTAACTATGGCTACACCTTC.

Only a few counts were recorded for this clone. V usage is TRBV11-2 and J usage is TRBJ2-3, with D possibly TRBD1 on 6 matching bases. In germline, CDR1 is SGHAT, CDR2 FQNNGV. The V end lost 4 bases, the J end lost 0 bases, and 17 bases lay between the germline ends. CDR3 length equals 17 residues. CDR3 DNA: TGTGCCAGCAGCTCTGGGGTGCAGGGGCTTAGCACAGATACGCAGTATTTT. This gives the protein CASSSGVQGLSTDTQYF.

This clone was detected only a few times. The chain links TRBV6-1 to TRBJ1-6; D gene ambiguous. From germline, CDR1 is MNHNS and CDR2 SASEGT. CDR3 length: 17 amino acids. V lost 2 bases, J lost 0 bases, and 11 bases lay in between. The CDR3 coding sequence is TGTGCCAGCAGTGAACCGCCACTGAGCTCCTATAATTCACCCCTCCACTTT. It yields the protein CASSEPPLSSYNSPLHF.

This clone was counted a few times. The CDR3 loop reads CASSPDRGRLTEAFF. The CDR3 coding sequence is TGTGCCAGCAGCCCTGACAGGGGGCGGTTGACTGAAGCTTTCTTT. The J gene is TRBJ1-1, the V gene TRBV7-9; 10 bases fit TRBD1. The germline gives CDR1 SEHNR, CDR2 FQNEAQ (reference sequence). Trimming cost V 5 bases and J 5 bases; bases outside gene matches: 8. The CDR3 contains 15 residues.

This clone has more than one count but fewer than ten. This chain's CDR3 is CAISVPGQGRGSFTTDTQYF. CDR3 DNA: TGTGCCATCAGCGTCCCGGGACAGGGGCGCGGGAGTTTTACCACAGATACGCAGTATTTT. The chain uses TRBV10-3 and TRBJ2-3; 10 positions match TRBD1. With 6 bases clipped from V and 2 bases from J, the junction kept 20 bases outside the gene matches. This CDR3 region has 20 residues. Germline V gene data show CDR1 as ENHRY and CDR2 as SYGVKD.

This clone turned up a few times. The J gene is TRBJ2-7, the V gene TRBV13; 13 bases match TRBD2. This CDR3 comprises 18 residues. In germline, CDR1 is PRHDT, CDR2 FYEKMQ (reference sequence). V was pared by 6 bases and J by 0 bases, with 11 bases of the junction left unmatched. CDR3 in amino acids: CASSSTSGGGLNSYEQYF. The CDR3 nucleotides are TGTGCCAGCAGTTCTACTAGCGGGGGGGGACTCAACTCCTACGAGCAGTACTTC.

The chain carries TRBV6-4 and TRBJ2-7; D might be TRBD2 (6 bases). The V end was cut by 8 bases, the J end by 2 bases, with 13 bases between. There are 13 residues in the CDR3. Looked up from germline, CDR1 is MRHNA and CDR2 is SNTAGT. The CDR3 DNA follows: TGTGCCAGCGGAGCGGACTACCCCTACGAGCAGTACTTC. Amino acids: CASGADYPYEQYF.

This clone was counted a few times. The chain carries TRBV11-2 and TRBJ2-3; no reliable D call. The CDR3 is 16 amino acids. Germline CDR1 and CDR2: SGHAT and FQNNGV. V was shortened by 1 base and J by 1 base, with 12 bases between the two germline ends. The CDR3 bases are TGTGCCAGCAGCTTAGGGTCCACACGGGGCACAGATACGCAGTATTTT. Translated, it gives CASSLGSTRGTDTQYF.

This clone was recorded a few times. This chain connects TRBV2 to TRBJ1-1; D gene uncertain. The CDR3 runs to 13 residues. Germline-derived CDR1 and CDR2 are SNHLY and FYNNEI. The V and J ends lost 6 bases and 3 bases respectively, with 11 bases between them. The CDR3 region is CASSPGRDTEAFF. The DNA of the CDR3 is TGTGCCAGCAGCCCCGGGCGGGACACTGAAGCTTTCTTT.

The chain combines TRBV11-2 with TRBJ2-7; D is ambiguous. Trimming pared 5 bases from V and 3 bases from J, leaving 11 bases between. Germline V lookup: CDR1 SGHAT, CDR2 FQNNGV. This CDR3 has 13 amino acids. CDR3 bases: TGTGCCAGCAGCGATAACAGCCTCTACGAGCAGTACTTC. Amino acids: CASSDNSLYEQYF.

The chain employs TRBV29-1 and TRBJ2-1, with 9 bases aligning to TRBD1. With V trimmed by 7 bases and J by 7 bases, 5 bases remained unmatched. The CDR3 has 12 amino acids. CDR1 is SQVTM, CDR2 ANQGSEA, per germline. DNA for the CDR3: TGCAGCGCTGTACAGGGGGCGAATGAGCAGTTCTTC. Amino acid sequence: CSAVQGANEQFF.

This clone occurred many times. This rearrangement joins TRBV7-9 to TRBJ2-7; weak D call: TRBD2 (5 bases). V gave up 5 bases and J gave up 5 bases, with 19 bases separating them. The CDR3 is 15 residues long. Germline V gene data show CDR1 as SEHNR and CDR2 as FQNEAQ (reference sequence). CDR3 region: CASSQEGGSGNEQYF. CDR3 nucleotide sequence: TGTGCCAGCAGCCAAGAGGGTGGGTCGGGGAACGAGCAGTACTTC.

This chain connects TRBV6-1 to TRBJ2-3; TRBD2 agrees at 10 bases. Losses at the gene ends were 1 base for V and 4 bases for J; bases not matched to a gene: 2. The CDR3 sequence is 15 residues long. Per the germline V gene, CDR1 is MNHNS and CDR2 is SASEGT. CDR3 protein: CASSEVSGGADTQYF. Here the CDR3 DNA reads TGTGCCAGCAGTGAAGTCAGCGGGGGGGCAGATACGCAGTATTTT.

V is TRBV27 and J is TRBJ1-2, with 7 bases that match TRBD1. CDR3 length: 13 residues. V lost 4 bases, J lost 8 bases, and 7 bases stayed unmatched. The germline V gene encodes CDR1 MNHEY and CDR2 SMNVEV (reference sequence). The CDR3 DNA reads as TGTGCCAGCAGTTCCGCAGGGGGTGAAGGCTACACCTTC. As protein: CASSSAGGEGYTF.

In this sample, this clone turned up a few times. This chain joins TRBV5-1 and TRBJ2-5; 8 bases align to TRBD1. The CDR3 contains 15 residues. V lost 4 bases to trimming and J lost 2 bases; unmatched junction nucleotides: 7. Germline lookup yields CDR1 SGHRS and CDR2 YFSETQ. The DNA for the CDR3 is TGCGCCAGCAGCCTTACTGGACAGGGTCAAGAGACCCAGTACTTC. This translates into CASSLTGQGQETQYF.

This clone was recorded a few times. This chain links TRBV5-4 with TRBJ1-5, with D tentatively TRBD1 (5 bases). The germline V and J ends were trimmed by 3 bases and 4 bases, with 17 bases remaining between them. The CDR3 sequence is 16 residues long. The V gene's germline CDR1 is SGHNT and CDR2 YYREEE (reference sequence). CDR3 DNA sequence: TGTGCCAGCAGCTGGGGGGGGAAGGGGCTTAATCAGCCCCAGCATTTT. Protein product: CASSWGGKGLNQPQHF.

Remarks on this clone: Other DNA sequences in the sample encode the same CDR3. The chain has TRBV18 and TRBJ1-5; TRBD1 aligns across 7 bases. Germline V gives CDR1 KGHSH, CDR2 LQKENI. V lost 3 bases to trimming and J lost 1 base; unmatched junction nucleotides: 6. The CDR3 is made up of 16 amino acids. The CDR3 DNA reads as TGTGCCAGCTCACCCCAGGCAGGGGGAAGCAATCAGCCCCAGCATTTT. It specifies CASSPQAGGSNQPQHF.

This clone has a handful of counts. The rearrangement uses TRBV30 and TRBJ2-1, with 7 bases lining up with TRBD1. The ends lost 8 bases at V and 6 bases at J; junction bases unmatched: 7. The CDR3 runs 12 residues. Germline CDR1 is GTSNPN and CDR2 is SVGIG (reference sequence). The CDR3 protein is CARDRNFNEQFF. In nucleotides, the CDR3 is TGTGCCAGGGACAGAAACTTCAATGAGCAGTTCTTC.

This chain links TRBV9 with TRBJ2-1, with D hard to call. V gave up 0 bases and J gave up 1 base, with 8 bases separating them. Germline loops: CDR1 SGDLS, CDR2 YYNGEE. The CDR3 runs 15 residues. The CDR3 coding sequence is TGTGCCAGCAGCGTAGACAGTCCTTCCTACAATGAGCAGTTCTTC. This gives the protein CASSVDSPSYNEQFF.

This clone appeared a few times. The J gene is TRBJ2-1, the V gene TRBV5-6; D perhaps matches TRBD2 (6 bases). V shed 4 bases and J shed 5 bases, with 13 bases lying between them. Germline V gives CDR1 SGHDT, CDR2 YYEEEE. CDR3 size: 14 residues. CDR3 region: CASSLRGRNNEQFF. The CDR3 nucleotides are TGTGCCAGCAGCCTTAGAGGGAGGAACAATGAGCAGTTCTTC.

This clone was detected only a few times. The chain couples TRBV30 to TRBJ1-2; TRBD1 might be the D (6 bases). Per germline, CDR1 GTSNPN and CDR2 SVGIG (reference sequence). The V gene lost 0 bases and the J gene lost 8 bases, with 22 bases spanning the gap. The CDR3 sequence is 16 residues long. CDR3 in DNA: TGTGCCTGGAGTGTACGTAGCCGGGGGGCCGGATCCGGCTACACCTTC. It codes for CAWSVRSRGAGSGYTF.

This clone has just a few counts. The chain employs TRBV4-2 and TRBJ2-3; no reliable D call. CDR1 is LGHNA, CDR2 YNFKEQ, per germline. The V end lost 4 bases, the J end lost 4 bases, and 9 bases lay between the germline ends. The CDR3 covers 13 residues. For the CDR3, the DNA is TGTGCCAGCAGCCCTCAGGTGCCAGATACGCAGTATTTT. It specifies CASSPQVPDTQYF.

Here the CDR3 DNA reads TGTGCCAGCAGTCCCGGACAGTACTATGGCTACACCTTC. It encodes CASSPGQYYGYTF. The chain joins TRBV28 to TRBJ1-2, with D possibly TRBD1 on 6 matching bases. The CDR3 spans 13 residues. Germline V lookup: CDR1 MDHEN, CDR2 SYDVKM. The V end lost 5 bases, the J end lost 3 bases, and 10 bases lay between the germline ends.

A few counts support this clone. The J gene is TRBJ1-2, the V gene TRBV25-1, with TRBD1 matching 7 bases. V lost 5 bases, J lost 3 bases, and 9 bases stayed unmatched. The CDR3 covers 15 residues. CDR1 MGHDK and CDR2 SYGVNS come from the germline V gene. The CDR3: CASSPLRDRDYGYTF. In DNA form, the CDR3 reads TGTGCCAGCAGTCCCCTCCGGGACAGAGACTATGGCTACACCTTC.

V is TRBV28 and J is TRBJ1-2; D not resolved. Trimming removed 10 bases from V and 1 base from J, with 13 bases in between. Germline loops: CDR1 MDHEN, CDR2 SYDVKM. CDR3 length equals 13 residues. The CDR3 region is CATTLEGNYGYTF. CDR3 sequence (DNA): TGTGCCACTACTTTGGAGGGTAACTATGGCTACACCTTC.

This clone turned up a few times. The chain links TRBV13 to TRBJ2-2; D is unresolved. This CDR3 spans 17 amino acids. V lost 0 bases and J lost 0, with 11 bases in between. CDR1 and CDR2 from the germline V gene are PRHDT and FYEKMQ (reference sequence). The CDR3 sequence is CASSLGSRRPNTGELFF. The CDR3 nucleotides read TGTGCCAGCAGCTTAGGCAGCAGGCGACCGAACACCGGGGAGCTGTTTTTT.

The chain has TRBV4-1 and TRBJ2-3; 10 bases align to TRBD2. Germline CDR1 is MGHRA and CDR2 is YSYEKL. The ends lost 6 bases at V and 5 bases at J; junction bases unmatched: 5. This CDR3 comprises 14 residues. CDR3 sequence (DNA): TGCGCCAGCAGGCTAGCGGGGGTGGAAGATACGCAGTATTTT. Translating it yields CASRLAGVEDTQYF.

The chain has TRBV6-5 and TRBJ2-2, with 7 bases aligning to TRBD2. Germline values: CDR1 MNHEY, CDR2 SVGAGI. J was trimmed by 2 bases and V by 4 bases; bases with no gene match: 7. This CDR3 has 16 residues. In DNA, the CDR3 is TGTGCCAGCAGTTTCGGAGCGGGAAGTAACACCGGGGAGCTGTTTTTT. Its translation is CASSFGAGSNTGELFF.

This clone was picked up a small number of times. This chain connects TRBV7-9 to TRBJ2-3; 12 nucleotides line up with TRBD2. The CDR3 is 15 residues long. Losses at the gene ends were 1 base for V and 14 bases for J; bases not matched to a gene: 10. CDR1 is SEHNR and CDR2 is FQNEAQ in the germline V gene (reference sequence). CDR3 in amino acids: CASSLDASGGAFRYF. As DNA, the CDR3 is TGTGCCAGCAGCTTAGATGCTAGCGGGGGGGCCTTTCGGTATTTT.